The sequence of this TCR beta chain was determined in a study of T-cell memory formation after mild COVID-19. Whole-study context: Largely donor-specific TCR clusters were found. Points from the study as a whole: Still unconfirmed is whether the second-wave clones peaking on day 37 recognized SARS-CoV-2. Contracting CD4+ clones sat mainly in CM and EM; CD8+ in EMRA.

Germline trimming cut 2 bases from V and 4 bases from J; bases unmatched to any gene: 10. CDR3 length: 17 residues. After 5'RACE with constant-segment primers, TCR alpha and TCR beta cDNA libraries carrying sample barcodes and UMIs were obtained. TCRdb re-analysed the 5' RACE reads in MiXCR, keeping a single row per CDR3 protein. Of 550,000 to 700,000 distinct CDR3 sequences listed, 17% were seen once; the top ten hold 8.1%. In this sample, this clonotype turned up a few times. Its matching antigen is unknown. This TCR was recovered from an adult woman who had mild COVID-19 (a few samples of this study predate the infection). Cell type and time point are not known. The sample taken for sequencing was PBMCs or a T cell subset sorted from them (not recorded which). This chain links TRBV12-3 or TRBV12-4 with TRBJ2-3; TRBD1 agrees at 9 bases. The CDR3 sequence is CASSLTRSWTGADTQYF. CDR3 DNA: TGTGCCAGCAGTTTAACTCGGTCGTGGACAGGGGCAGATACGCAGTATTTT.